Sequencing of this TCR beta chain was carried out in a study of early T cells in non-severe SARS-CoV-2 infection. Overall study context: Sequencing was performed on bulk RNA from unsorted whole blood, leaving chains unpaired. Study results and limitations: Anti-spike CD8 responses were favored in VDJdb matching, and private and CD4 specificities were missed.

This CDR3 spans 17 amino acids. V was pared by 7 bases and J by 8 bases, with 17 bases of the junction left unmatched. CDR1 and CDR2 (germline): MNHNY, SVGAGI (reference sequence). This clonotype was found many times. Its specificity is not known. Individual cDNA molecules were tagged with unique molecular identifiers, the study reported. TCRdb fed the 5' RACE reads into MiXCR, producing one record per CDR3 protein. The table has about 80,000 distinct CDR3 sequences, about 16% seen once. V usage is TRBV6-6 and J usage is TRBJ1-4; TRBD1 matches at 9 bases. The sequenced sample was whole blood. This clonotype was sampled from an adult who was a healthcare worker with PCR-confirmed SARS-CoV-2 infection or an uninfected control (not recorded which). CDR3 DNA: TGTGCCAGCATCCAGGGGAGAACAGGGGGCGCCGGGGAAAAACTGTTTTTT. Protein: CASIQGRTGGAGEKLFF.